Presented here are 30 T cell receptor beta chains from one specimen sequenced in a study of PD-L1 blockade in urothelial cancer. Sequencing used immunoSEQ multiplex PCR; TCRdb keeps in-frame clones, though not all of them. Found here are about 85,000 clones, about 83% of them singletons; the top ten hold about an eighth. Sample time point: pretreatment peripheral blood. This sample comprised PBMCs, obtained around atezolizumab (anti-PD-L1) treatment. Receptors originate from a man aged 55 to 69 with urothelial cancer.

This chain connects TRBV5-1 to TRBJ2-1; weak D call: TRBD1 (6 bases). Looked up from germline, CDR1 is SGHRS and CDR2 is YFSETQ. This CDR3 is built from 16 residues. V was trimmed by 2 bases and J by 6 bases, leaving 18 bases between them. CDR3 bases: TGCGCCAGCAGCTTTGGATGGGGGCCCCCCCCCAATGAGCAGTTCTTC. Protein sequence: CASSFGWGPPPNEQFF.

This clone was seen once. V and J are TRBV6-6 and TRBJ1-6, with D perhaps TRBD1 (6 bases). Germline V lookup: CDR1 MNHNY, CDR2 SVGAGI (reference sequence). Between the trimmed V and J ends, which lost 5 bases and 4 bases, there was a span of 15 bases. The CDR3 runs to 16 residues. This CDR3 reads CASSPWTVGYNSPLHF. In DNA form, the CDR3 reads TGTGCCAGCAGTCCTTGGACAGTCGGATATAATTCACCCCTCCACTTT.

This sequence joins TRBV9 and TRBJ2-5, with TRBD2 identical over 7 bases. The CDR3 length is 17 residues. The germline V gene encodes CDR1 SGDLS and CDR2 YYNGEE. J was trimmed by 4 bases and V by 0 bases; bases with no gene match: 12. CDR3 sequence reads: CASSVGGGSFDGETQYF. For the CDR3, the DNA is TGTGCCAGCAGCGTAGGGGGCGGGAGTTTCGATGGAGAGACCCAGTACTTC. Together with reference TRBV9 and TRBJ2-5, the CDR3 gives the full variable domain: DSGVTQTPKHLITATGQRVTLRCSPRSGDLSVYWYQQSLDQGLQFLIQYYNGEERAKGNILERFSAQQFPDLHSELNLSSLELGDSALYFCASSVGGGSFDGETQYFGPGTRLLVL.

This rearrangement joins TRBV7-6 to TRBJ1-3; TRBD1 matches 9 bases. The CDR3 has 17 residues. V was clipped by 0 bases and J by 0 bases; unmatched bases: 3. Per germline, CDR1 SGHVS and CDR2 FNYEAQ. The CDR3 region has the DNA TGTGCCAGCAGCTTAGCGGGGACAGGGCCCTCTGGAAACACCATATATTTT. This gives the protein CASSLAGTGPSGNTIYF.

CDR3 nucleotide sequence: TGCGCCAGCAGCCTTGGACTAGCGGGAGATATGGAGACCCAGTACTTC. Its protein is CASSLGLAGDMETQYF. This chain uses TRBV4-3 with TRBJ2-5; 13 bases line up with TRBD2. The CDR3 consists of 16 residues. V shed 4 bases, J shed 5 bases, and the junction held 7 bases outside the gene matches. Per the germline V gene, CDR1 is LGHNA and CDR2 is YSLEER.

This clone appeared a single time. The chain has TRBV6-5 and TRBJ2-5, with D possibly matching TRBD2 (5 bases). V lost 4 bases, J lost 9 bases, and 15 bases lay in between. Germline-derived CDR1 and CDR2 are MNHEY and SVGAGI. CDR3 size: 13 residues. The CDR3 sequence is CASSLSVPGAQYF. Here the CDR3 DNA reads TGTGCCAGCAGTTTGTCGGTCCCCGGGGCCCAGTACTTC.

In its sample, this clone was seen once. The V gene is TRBV29-1, the J gene TRBJ2-7, with 12 bases that match TRBD2. This CDR3 region has 15 residues. Germline V CDR1 and CDR2: SQVTM, ANQGSEA. Unmatched junction bases numbered 8, after V lost 5 bases and J lost 3 bases. The CDR3 nucleotides read TGCAGCGTTATCCCGACTAGCGGGAGCTTCTACGAGCAGTACTTC. Translating it yields CSVIPTSGSFYEQYF.

The J gene is TRBJ2-7, the V gene TRBV28; D is perhaps TRBD1 (6 bases). The length of the CDR3 is 14 residues. Germline V gives CDR1 MDHEN, CDR2 SYDVKM. Trimming stripped 6 bases from V and 8 bases from J, with 20 bases between. The CDR3 DNA reads as TGTGCCAGCAGCAGACCCGGGACACGAACCCAGCAGTACTTC. Protein sequence: CASSRPGTRTQQYF.

This rearrangement joins TRBV30 to TRBJ1-2; D is undetermined. The V and J ends lost 4 bases and 0 bases respectively, with 6 bases between them. The germline gives CDR1 GTSNPN, CDR2 SVGIG (reference sequence). The CDR3 has 12 amino acids. CDR3 residues: CAWNRANYGYTF. The DNA of the CDR3 is TGTGCCTGGAACAGAGCTAACTATGGCTACACCTTC. The full variable domain, rest sourced from reference TRBV30 and TRBJ1-2, is SQTIHQWPATLVQPVGSPLSLECTVEGTSNPNLYWYRQAAGRGLQLLFYSVGIGQISSEVPQNLSASRPQDRQFILSSKKLLLSDSGFYLCAWNRANYGYTFGSGTRLTVV.

Here the CDR3 DNA reads TGTGCCAGCAGCTTAGTTAAAATTCAGTACTTC. Translating gives CASSLVKIQYF. The gene calls are TRBV28 and TRBJ2-7; D ambiguous. This CDR3 has 11 residues. Per germline, CDR1 MDHEN and CDR2 SYDVKM. Trimming took off 6 bases at V and 10 bases at J, with 13 bases between the two ends.

This clone has just one count. The CDR3 region has the DNA TGCAGCGTCGTAACTGACTCTGGAAACACCATATATTTT. Its protein is CSVVTDSGNTIYF. The rearrangement links TRBV29-1 to TRBJ1-3; D uncertain. The CDR3 is 13 residues long. The V end lost 6 bases, the J end lost 0 bases, and 9 bases lay between the germline ends. Germline V gene data show CDR1 as SQVTM and CDR2 as ANQGSEA.

The chain combines TRBV10-3 with TRBJ2-1; 8 nucleotides align to TRBD2. Trimming took 4 bases from V and 6 from J; bases not matched to a gene: 5. CDR3 size: 14 residues. The germline V gene has CDR1 ENHRY and CDR2 SYGVKD. The CDR3 bases are TGTGCCATCAGTGGCCGGGGGGGCCGCAATGAGCAGTTCTTC. Its translation: CAISGRGGRNEQFF.

This sequence joins TRBV28 and TRBJ1-5; D remains ambiguous. The V gene's germline CDR1 is MDHEN and CDR2 SYDVKM. Between the trimmed V and J ends, which lost 3 bases and 1 base, there was a span of 7 bases. The CDR3 has 14 amino acids. The CDR3 here is CASSFPGSNQPQHF. DNA for the CDR3: TGTGCCAGCAGTTTCCCGGGAAGCAATCAGCCCCAGCATTTT.

V gene TRBV4-1 combines with J gene TRBJ2-2, with D possibly matching TRBD2 (6 bases). V lost 0 bases, J lost 2 bases, and 10 bases lay in between. The CDR3 covers 16 residues. Germline V gene data show CDR1 as MGHRA and CDR2 as YSYEKL. The CDR3 bases are TGCGCCAGCAGCCAAGAGGACGGGGGAAACACCGGGGAGCTGTTTTTT. Its protein product is CASSQEDGGNTGELFF.

The V gene is TRBV4-2, the J gene TRBJ2-5; D ambiguous. Germline CDR1 and CDR2: LGHNA and YNFKEQ. Between the trimmed V and J ends, which lost 2 bases and 5 bases, there was a span of 6 bases. The CDR3 is 12 amino acids. CDR3 DNA: TGTGCCAGCAGCCAATCGCGGGAGACCCAGTACTTC. Encoded protein: CASSQSRETQYF.

This clone was recorded once. This rearrangement joins TRBV28 to TRBJ2-1; 10 positions match TRBD2. This CDR3 region has 18 residues. CDR1 and CDR2 from the germline V gene are MDHEN and SYDVKM. The V segment lost 5 bases and the J segment 0 bases; nucleotides outside the gene matches: 10. This CDR3 is CASSVTGTSASSYNEQFF. DNA of the CDR3: TGTGCCAGCAGTGTAACCGGGACTAGCGCGAGCTCCTACAATGAGCAGTTCTTC.

The chain is built from TRBV18 and TRBJ1-1; D remains unclear. Germline lookup yields CDR1 KGHSH and CDR2 LQKENI. The CDR3 covers 14 residues. V was shortened by 3 bases and J by 5 bases, with 13 bases between the two germline ends. The CDR3 DNA sequence: TGTGCCAGCTCACCCCCTCCGGCGGGGACTGAAGCTTTCTTT. This codes for CASSPPPAGTEAFF.

V is TRBV6-1 and J is TRBJ1-5; D is ambiguous. The CDR3 is 15 residues long. Germline CDR1 reads MNHNS; CDR2 reads SASEGT. V was trimmed by 3 bases and J by 5 bases, leaving 14 bases between them. CDR3 region: CASSDAPGLYQPQHF. DNA for the CDR3: TGTGCCAGCAGTGATGCACCGGGTCTTTATCAGCCCCAGCATTTT.

The J gene is TRBJ1-1, the V gene TRBV5-1; D is unresolved. V was trimmed by 0 bases and J by 2 bases, leaving 5 bases between them. The CDR3 loop spans 13 amino acids. Per the germline V gene, CDR1 is SGHRS and CDR2 is YFSETQ. The CDR3 coding sequence is TGCGCCAGCAGCTTGGGAGAAAACACTGAAGCTTTCTTT. As protein: CASSLGENTEAFF.

The rearrangement joins TRBV7-2 to TRBJ2-1, with 9 bases matching TRBD2. The V gene end was trimmed by 4 bases and the J gene end by 7 bases; junction bases not matched to a gene: 11. CDR1 and CDR2 from the germline V gene are SGHTA and FQGNSA. The CDR3 extends over 16 amino acids. CDR3 DNA sequence: TGTGCCAGCAGCTATATAATAGCGGGAGTGTCAAATGAGCAGTTCTTC. It codes for CASSYIIAGVSNEQFF. Full variable domain (missing parts from reference TRBV7-2 and TRBJ2-1): GAGVSQSPSNKVTEKGKDVELRCDPISGHTALYWYRQSLGQGLEFLIYFQGNSAPDKSGLPSDRFSAERTGGSVSTLTIQRTQQEDSAVYLCASSYIIAGVSNEQFFGPGTRLTVL.

The chain employs TRBV29-1 and TRBJ1-3; TRBD1 aligns across 7 bases. The germline gives CDR1 SQVTM, CDR2 ANQGSEA. CDR3 length equals 14 residues. With 7 bases clipped from V and 4 bases from J, the junction kept 10 bases outside the gene matches. CDR3 in amino acids: CSADRQGSGNTIYF. CDR3 nucleotides: TGCAGCGCTGACCGACAGGGTTCCGGAAACACCATATATTTT.

This chain joins TRBV5-1 and TRBJ2-2, with 8 nucleotides matching TRBD1. V was clipped by 5 bases and J by 1 base; unmatched bases: 1. This CDR3 has 14 amino acids. Germline-derived CDR1 and CDR2 are SGHRS and YFSETQ. Written as DNA, the CDR3 is TGCGCCAGCAGGGGGACAGGGAACACCGGGGAGCTGTTTTTT. Translation gives CASRGTGNTGELFF.

The J gene is TRBJ1-5, the V gene TRBV2; maybe TRBD1 (6 bases). The germline V gene has CDR1 SNHLY and CDR2 FYNNEI. Trimming took off 5 bases at V and 0 bases at J, with 17 bases between the two ends. The CDR3 extends over 17 amino acids. CDR3 loop: CASSPWGGAYSNQPQHF. The CDR3 DNA is TGTGCCAGCAGTCCCTGGGGGGGCGCTTATAGCAATCAGCCCCAGCATTTT.

V is TRBV5-6 and J is TRBJ2-5, with 8 positions matching TRBD2. The CDR3 runs 14 residues. V shed 3 bases, J shed 2 bases, and the junction held 3 bases outside the gene matches. Germline V gene sequence: CDR1 SGHDT, CDR2 YYEEEE. CDR3 sequence: CASSSGGRQETQYF. CDR3 nucleotide sequence: TGTGCCAGCAGCTCGGGGGGGAGACAAGAGACCCAGTACTTC.

The V call is TRBV19, the J call TRBJ1-4, with 11 positions matching TRBD1. In germline, CDR1 is LNHDA, CDR2 SQIVND (reference sequence). J lost 5 bases, V lost 8 bases, and 10 bases had no gene match. The CDR3 length is 16 residues. CDR3 bases: TGTGCCAGTTTTGGGGGACAGGGGGTTTTAAATGAAAAACTGTTTTTT. Protein sequence: CASFGGQGVLNEKLFF.

V gene TRBV7-6 combines with J gene TRBJ2-7, with D maybe TRBD2 (5 bases). Germline assignment: CDR1 SGHVS and CDR2 FNYEAQ. Trimming shortened V by 0 bases and J by 5 bases, and 20 bases separated the two germline ends. The CDR3 has 17 amino acids. The CDR3 here is CASSLASGIALLHEQYF. For the CDR3, the DNA is TGTGCCAGCAGCTTAGCTTCGGGAATTGCCCTCCTACACGAGCAGTACTTC.

This rearrangement joins TRBV7-2 to TRBJ1-5; 8 nucleotides agree with TRBD1. V trimming: 4 bases; J trimming: 2 bases; junction bases outside the gene matches: 4. The CDR3 spans 15 residues. Germline assignment: CDR1 SGHTA and CDR2 FQGNSA. The DNA of the CDR3 is TGTGCCAGCAGCTCCCAGACAGGGGGCAATCAGCCCCAGCATTTT. This codes for CASSSQTGGNQPQHF. The whole variable domain, remainder taken from reference TRBV7-2 and TRBJ1-5, is GAGVSQSPSNKVTEKGKDVELRCDPISGHTALYWYRQSLGQGLEFLIYFQGNSAPDKSGLPSDRFSAERTGGSVSTLTIQRTQQEDSAVYLCASSSQTGGNQPQHFGDGTRLSIL.

The J gene is TRBJ2-7, the V gene TRBV6-1; D remains ambiguous. V was clipped by 5 bases and J by 5 bases, with 16 bases between them. This CDR3 region has 14 residues. The germline gives CDR1 MNHNS, CDR2 SASEGT. CDR3 loop: CASSTTQQSHEQYF. Here the CDR3 DNA reads TGTGCCAGCAGTACGACACAACAGTCCCACGAGCAGTACTTC.

The J gene is TRBJ1-1, the V gene TRBV5-6; weak D call: TRBD1 (6 bases). Germline CDR1 is SGHDT and CDR2 is YYEEEE. The CDR3 consists of 14 residues. Trimming stripped 1 base from V and 3 bases from J, with 10 bases between. This chain's CDR3 is CASSLLGGDTEAFF. CDR3 sequence (DNA): TGTGCCAGCAGCTTGTTAGGGGGTGACACTGAAGCTTTCTTT.

The chain uses TRBV30 and TRBJ2-7, with D unresolved. There are 12 residues in the CDR3. V was pared by 0 bases and J by 7 bases, with 10 bases between. Germline values: CDR1 GTSNPN, CDR2 SVGIG (reference sequence). The CDR3 loop is CAWSVGGREQYF. CDR3 nucleotide sequence: TGTGCCTGGAGTGTCGGTGGTCGTGAGCAGTACTTC.